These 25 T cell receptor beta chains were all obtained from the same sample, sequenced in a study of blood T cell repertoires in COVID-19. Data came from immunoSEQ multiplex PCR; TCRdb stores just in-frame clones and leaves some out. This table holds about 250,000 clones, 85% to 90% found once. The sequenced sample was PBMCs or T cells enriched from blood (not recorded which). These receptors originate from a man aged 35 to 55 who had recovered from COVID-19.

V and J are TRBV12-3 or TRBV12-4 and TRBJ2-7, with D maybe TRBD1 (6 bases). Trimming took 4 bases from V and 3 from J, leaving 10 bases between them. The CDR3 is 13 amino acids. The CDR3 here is CASSSGTLYEQYF. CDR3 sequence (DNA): TGTGCCAGCAGTTCCGGGACACTCTACGAGCAGTACTTC.

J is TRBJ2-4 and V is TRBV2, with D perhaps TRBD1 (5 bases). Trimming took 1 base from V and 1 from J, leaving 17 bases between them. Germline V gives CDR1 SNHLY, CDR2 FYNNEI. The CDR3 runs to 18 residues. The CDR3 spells CASSEGGRASGAKNIQYF. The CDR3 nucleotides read TGTGCCAGCAGTGAAGGGGGCAGGGCGAGTGGGGCCAAAAACATTCAGTACTTC.

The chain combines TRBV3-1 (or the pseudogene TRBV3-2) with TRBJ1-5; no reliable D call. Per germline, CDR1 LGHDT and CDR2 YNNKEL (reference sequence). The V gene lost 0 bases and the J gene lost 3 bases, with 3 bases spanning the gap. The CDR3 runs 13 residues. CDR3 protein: CASSQDINQPQHF. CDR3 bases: TGTGCCAGCAGCCAAGACATCAATCAGCCCCAGCATTTT.

The CDR3 here is CASSLTGVHGYTF. The CDR3 DNA reads TGTGCCAGCAGTTTGACAGGAGTACATGGCTACACCTTC. V gene TRBV25-1 combines with J gene TRBJ1-2; a weak D match, TRBD1 (6 bases). CDR3 size: 13 residues. CDR1 is MGHDK and CDR2 is SYGVNS in the germline V gene. Deletions cut 5 bases from V and 6 bases from J, with 13 bases between.

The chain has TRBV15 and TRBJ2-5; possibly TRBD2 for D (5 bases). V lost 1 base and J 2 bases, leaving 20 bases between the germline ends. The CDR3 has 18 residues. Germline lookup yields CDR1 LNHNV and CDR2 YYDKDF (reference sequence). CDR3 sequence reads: CATSRGHNGELTQETQYF. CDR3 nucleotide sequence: TGTGCCACCAGCAGAGGACACAACGGGGAGTTAACTCAAGAGACCCAGTACTTC.

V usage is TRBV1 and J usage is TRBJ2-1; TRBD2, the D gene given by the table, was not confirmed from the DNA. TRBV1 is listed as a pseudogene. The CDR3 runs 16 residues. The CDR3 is CTSSQWPAGRYNEQFF. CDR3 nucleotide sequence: TGCACCAGCAGCCAATGGCCAGCGGGTAGATACAATGAGCAGTTCTTC.

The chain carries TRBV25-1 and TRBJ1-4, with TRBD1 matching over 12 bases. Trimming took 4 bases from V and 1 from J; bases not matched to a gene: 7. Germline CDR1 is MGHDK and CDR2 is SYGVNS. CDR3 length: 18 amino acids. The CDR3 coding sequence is TGTGCCAGCAGTGGCGGGACAGGGGGCTGGGGAACTAATGAAAAACTGTTTTTT. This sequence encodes CASSGGTGGWGTNEKLFF.

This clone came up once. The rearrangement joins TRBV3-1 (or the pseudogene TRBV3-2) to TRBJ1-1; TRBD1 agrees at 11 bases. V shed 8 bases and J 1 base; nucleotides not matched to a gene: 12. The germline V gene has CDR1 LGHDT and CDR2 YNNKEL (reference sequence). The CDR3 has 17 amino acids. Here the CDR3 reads CASDRSGQGAGNTEAFF. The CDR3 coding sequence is TGTGCCAGCGACCGAAGTGGACAGGGGGCTGGGAACACTGAAGCTTTCTTT.

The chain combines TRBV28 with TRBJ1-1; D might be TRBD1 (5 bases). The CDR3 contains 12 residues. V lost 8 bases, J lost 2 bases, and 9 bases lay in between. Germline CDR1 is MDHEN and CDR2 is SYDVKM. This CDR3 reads CASGDSNTEAFF. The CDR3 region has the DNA TGTGCCAGCGGTGACAGCAACACTGAAGCTTTCTTT.

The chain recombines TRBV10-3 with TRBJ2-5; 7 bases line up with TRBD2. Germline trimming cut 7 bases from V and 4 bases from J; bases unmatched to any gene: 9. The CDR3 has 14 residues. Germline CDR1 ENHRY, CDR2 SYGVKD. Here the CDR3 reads CAIMDAGVGETQYF. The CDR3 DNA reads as TGTGCCATCATGGACGCGGGAGTCGGAGAGACCCAGTACTTC.

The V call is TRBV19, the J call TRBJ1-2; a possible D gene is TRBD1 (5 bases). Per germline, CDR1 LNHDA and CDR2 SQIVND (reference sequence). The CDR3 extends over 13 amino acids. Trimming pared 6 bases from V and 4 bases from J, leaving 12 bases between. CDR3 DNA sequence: TGTGCCAGTAGCTCGGGACTGTCCTATGGCTACACCTTC. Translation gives CASSSGLSYGYTF.

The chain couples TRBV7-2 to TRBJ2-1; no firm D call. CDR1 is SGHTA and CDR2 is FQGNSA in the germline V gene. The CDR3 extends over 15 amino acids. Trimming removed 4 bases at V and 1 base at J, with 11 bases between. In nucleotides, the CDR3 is TGTGCCAGCAGCTCCGGGTCCCGGTCCTACAATGAGCAGTTCTTC. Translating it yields CASSSGSRSYNEQFF.

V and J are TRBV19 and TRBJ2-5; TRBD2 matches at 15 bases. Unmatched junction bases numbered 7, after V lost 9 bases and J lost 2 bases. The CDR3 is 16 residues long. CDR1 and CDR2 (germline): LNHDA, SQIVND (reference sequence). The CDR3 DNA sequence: TGTGCCAGCGCAAGAGGGACTAGCGGGGGGCAAGAGACCCAGTACTTC. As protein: CASARGTSGGQETQYF.

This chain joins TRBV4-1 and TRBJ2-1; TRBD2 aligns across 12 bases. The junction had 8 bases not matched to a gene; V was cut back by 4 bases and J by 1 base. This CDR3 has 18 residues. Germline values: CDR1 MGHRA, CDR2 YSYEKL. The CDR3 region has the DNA TGCGCCAGCAGCCCGAGGACTAGCGGGGTACTTTCCTACAATGAGCAGTTCTTC. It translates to CASSPRTSGVLSYNEQFF.

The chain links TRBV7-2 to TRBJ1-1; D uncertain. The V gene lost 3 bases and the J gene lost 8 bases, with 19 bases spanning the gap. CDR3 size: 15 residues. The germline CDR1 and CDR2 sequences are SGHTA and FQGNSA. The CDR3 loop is CASSLRYGEIGEAFF. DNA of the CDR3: TGTGCCAGCAGCTTGAGGTACGGGGAGATAGGGGAAGCTTTCTTT. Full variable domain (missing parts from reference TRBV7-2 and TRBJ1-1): GAGVSQSPSNKVTEKGKDVELRCDPISGHTALYWYRQSLGQGLEFLIYFQGNSAPDKSGLPSDRFSAERTGGSVSTLTIQRTQQEDSAVYLCASSLRYGEIGEAFFGQGTRLTVV.

The CDR3 is CATSRDSQSSYNEQFF. The CDR3 DNA reads TGTGCCACCAGCAGGGACAGCCAAAGCTCCTACAATGAGCAGTTCTTC. The chain carries TRBV15 and TRBJ2-1; possible D gene TRBD1, 6 bases. CDR1 is LNHNV and CDR2 is YYDKDF in the germline V gene (reference sequence). Trimming left V 3 bases short and J 0 bases short, with 12 bases between. This CDR3 is built from 16 residues. Together with reference TRBV15 and TRBJ2-1, the CDR3 gives the full variable domain: DAMVIQNPRYQVTQFGKPVTLSCSQTLNHNVMYWYQQKSSQAPKLLFHYYDKDFNNEADTPDNFQSRRPNTSFCFLDIRSPGLGDTAMYLCATSRDSQSSYNEQFFGPGTRLTVL.

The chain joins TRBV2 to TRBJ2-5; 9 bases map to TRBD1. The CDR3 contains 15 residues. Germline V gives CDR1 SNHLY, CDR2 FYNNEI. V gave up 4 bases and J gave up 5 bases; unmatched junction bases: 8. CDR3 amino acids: CASSVPPGTGETQYF. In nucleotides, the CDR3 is TGTGCCAGCAGTGTCCCACCCGGGACAGGGGAGACCCAGTACTTC.

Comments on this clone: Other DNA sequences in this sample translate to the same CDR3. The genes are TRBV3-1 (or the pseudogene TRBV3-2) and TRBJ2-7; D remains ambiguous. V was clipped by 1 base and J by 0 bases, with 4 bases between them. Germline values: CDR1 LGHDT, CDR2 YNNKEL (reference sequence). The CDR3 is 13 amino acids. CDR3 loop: CASSQGSSYEQYF. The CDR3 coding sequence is TGTGCCAGCAGCCAAGGTAGCTCCTACGAGCAGTACTTC.

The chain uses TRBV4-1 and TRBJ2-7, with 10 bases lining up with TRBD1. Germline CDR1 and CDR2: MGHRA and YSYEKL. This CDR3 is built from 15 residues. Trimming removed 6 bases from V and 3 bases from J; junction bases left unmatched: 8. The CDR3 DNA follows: TGCGCCAGCAGGGAAAGACAGGGGGCAAACTACGAGCAGTACTTC. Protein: CASRERQGANYEQYF.

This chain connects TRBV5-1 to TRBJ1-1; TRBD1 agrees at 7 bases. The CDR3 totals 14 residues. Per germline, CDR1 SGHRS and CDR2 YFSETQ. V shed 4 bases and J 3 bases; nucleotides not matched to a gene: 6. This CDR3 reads CASSHPGTDTEAFF. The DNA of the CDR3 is TGCGCCAGCAGCCATCCCGGGACAGACACTGAAGCTTTCTTT.

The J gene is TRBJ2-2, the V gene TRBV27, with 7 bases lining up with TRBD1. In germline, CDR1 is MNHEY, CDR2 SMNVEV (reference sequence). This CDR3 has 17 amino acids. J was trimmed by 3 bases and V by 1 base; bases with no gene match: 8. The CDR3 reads CASSLLRGRAYTGELFF. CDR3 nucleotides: TGTGCCAGCAGTTTATTAAGGGGGCGGGCTTACACCGGGGAGCTGTTTTTT.

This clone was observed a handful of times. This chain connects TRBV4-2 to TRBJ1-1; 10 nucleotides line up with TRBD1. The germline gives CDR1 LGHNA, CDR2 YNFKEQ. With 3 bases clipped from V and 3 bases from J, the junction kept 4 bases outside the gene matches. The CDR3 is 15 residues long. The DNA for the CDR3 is TGTGCCAGCAGCCAGCTGACAGGGGGCTACACTGAAGCTTTCTTT. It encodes CASSQLTGGYTEAFF.

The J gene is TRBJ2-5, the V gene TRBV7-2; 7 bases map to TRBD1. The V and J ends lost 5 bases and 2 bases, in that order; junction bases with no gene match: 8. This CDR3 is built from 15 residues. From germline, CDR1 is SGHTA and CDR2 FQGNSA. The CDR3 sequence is CASSDSGTEQETQYF. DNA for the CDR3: TGTGCCAGCAGCGATTCAGGGACAGAGCAAGAGACCCAGTACTTC. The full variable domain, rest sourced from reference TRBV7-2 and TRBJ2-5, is GAGVSQSPSNKVTEKGKDVELRCDPISGHTALYWYRQSLGQGLEFLIYFQGNSAPDKSGLPSDRFSAERTGGSVSTLTIQRTQQEDSAVYLCASSDSGTEQETQYFGPGTRLLVL.

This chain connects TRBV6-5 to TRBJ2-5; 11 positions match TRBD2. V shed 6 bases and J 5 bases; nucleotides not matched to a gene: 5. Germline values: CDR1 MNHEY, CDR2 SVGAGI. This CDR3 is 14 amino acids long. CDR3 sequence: CASRLAGGSETQYF. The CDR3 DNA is TGTGCCAGCAGGTTAGCGGGGGGGTCTGAGACCCAGTACTTC.

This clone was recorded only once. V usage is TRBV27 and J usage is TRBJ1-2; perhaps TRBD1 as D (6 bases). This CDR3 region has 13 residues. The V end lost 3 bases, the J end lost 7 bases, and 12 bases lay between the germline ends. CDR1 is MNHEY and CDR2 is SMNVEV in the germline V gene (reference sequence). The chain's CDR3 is CASSFSGGSGYTF. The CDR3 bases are TGTGCCAGCAGTTTTTCGGGGGGCAGTGGCTACACCTTC.